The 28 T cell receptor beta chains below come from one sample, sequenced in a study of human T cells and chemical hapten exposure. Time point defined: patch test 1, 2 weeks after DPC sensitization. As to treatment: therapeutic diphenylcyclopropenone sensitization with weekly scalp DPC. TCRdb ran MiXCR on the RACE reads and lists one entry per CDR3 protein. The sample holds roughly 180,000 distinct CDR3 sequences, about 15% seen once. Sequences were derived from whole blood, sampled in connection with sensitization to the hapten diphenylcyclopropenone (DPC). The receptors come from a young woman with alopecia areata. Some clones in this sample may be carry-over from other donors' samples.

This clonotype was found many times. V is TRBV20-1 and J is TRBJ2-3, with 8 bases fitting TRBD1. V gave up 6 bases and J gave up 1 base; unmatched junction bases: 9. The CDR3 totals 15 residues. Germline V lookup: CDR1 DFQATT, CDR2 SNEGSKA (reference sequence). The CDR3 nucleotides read TGCAGTGCCAGAACCCAGGGACAGGGCACAGATACGCAGTATTTT. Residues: CSARTQGQGTDTQYF.

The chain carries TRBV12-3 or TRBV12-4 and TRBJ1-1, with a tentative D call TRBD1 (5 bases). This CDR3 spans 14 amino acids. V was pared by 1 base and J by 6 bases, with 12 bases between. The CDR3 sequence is CASSLDDRDPEAFF. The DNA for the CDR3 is TGTGCCAGCAGTTTAGACGACCGGGACCCTGAAGCTTTCTTT.

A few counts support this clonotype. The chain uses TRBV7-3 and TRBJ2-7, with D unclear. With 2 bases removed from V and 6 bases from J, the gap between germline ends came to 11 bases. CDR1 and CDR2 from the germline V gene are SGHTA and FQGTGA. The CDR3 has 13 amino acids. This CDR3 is CASSLFTAGEQYF. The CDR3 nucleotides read TGTGCCAGCAGCTTATTCACCGCCGGCGAGCAGTACTTC.

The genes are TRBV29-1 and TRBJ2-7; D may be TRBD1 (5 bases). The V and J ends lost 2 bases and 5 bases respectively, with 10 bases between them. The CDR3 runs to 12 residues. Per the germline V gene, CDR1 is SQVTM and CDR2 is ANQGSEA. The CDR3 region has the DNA TGCAGCGTTGAAAGTGTCAGGGACGAGCAGTACTTC. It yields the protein CSVESVRDEQYF.

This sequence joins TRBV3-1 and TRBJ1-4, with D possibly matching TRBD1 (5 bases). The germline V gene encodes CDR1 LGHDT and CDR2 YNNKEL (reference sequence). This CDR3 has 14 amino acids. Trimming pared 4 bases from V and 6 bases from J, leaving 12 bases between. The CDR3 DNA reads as TGTGCCAGCAGCCTTAATGGGGGAGATGAAAAACTGTTTTTT. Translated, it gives CASSLNGGDEKLFF.

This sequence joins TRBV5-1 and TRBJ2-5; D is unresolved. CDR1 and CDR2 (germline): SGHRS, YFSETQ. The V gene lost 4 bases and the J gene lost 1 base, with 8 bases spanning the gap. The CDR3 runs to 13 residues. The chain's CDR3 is CASSPGFQETQYF. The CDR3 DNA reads TGCGCCAGCAGCCCGGGTTTCCAAGAGACCCAGTACTTC.

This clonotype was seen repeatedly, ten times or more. For the CDR3, the DNA is TGTGCCAGCAGCTACGGACCGACGAACACCGGGGAGCTGTTTTTT. Protein product: CASSYGPTNTGELFF. The V gene is TRBV7-3, the J gene TRBJ2-2; no definite D call. Germline V gene sequence: CDR1 SGHTA, CDR2 FQGTGA. V shed 4 bases and J shed 0 bases, with 9 bases lying between them. This CDR3 has 15 residues.

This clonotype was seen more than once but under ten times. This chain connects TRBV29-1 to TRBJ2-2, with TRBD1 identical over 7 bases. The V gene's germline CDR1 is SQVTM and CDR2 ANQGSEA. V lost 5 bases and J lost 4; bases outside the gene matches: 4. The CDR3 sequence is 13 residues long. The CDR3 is CSVRQGATGELFF. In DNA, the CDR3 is TGCAGCGTTAGACAGGGCGCCACCGGGGAGCTGTTTTTT.

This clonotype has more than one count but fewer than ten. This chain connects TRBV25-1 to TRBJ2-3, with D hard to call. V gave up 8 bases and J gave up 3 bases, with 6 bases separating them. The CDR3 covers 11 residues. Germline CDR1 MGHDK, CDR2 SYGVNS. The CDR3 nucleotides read TGTGCCAGCTATTTGACAGATACGCAGTATTTT. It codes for CASYLTDTQYF.

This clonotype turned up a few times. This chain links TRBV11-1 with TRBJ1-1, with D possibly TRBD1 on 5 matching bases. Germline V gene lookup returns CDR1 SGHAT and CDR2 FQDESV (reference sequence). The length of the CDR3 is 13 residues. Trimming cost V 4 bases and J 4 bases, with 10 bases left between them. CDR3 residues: CASSSGLSTEAFF. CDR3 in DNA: TGTGCCAGCAGCTCGGGGCTGAGCACTGAAGCTTTCTTT.

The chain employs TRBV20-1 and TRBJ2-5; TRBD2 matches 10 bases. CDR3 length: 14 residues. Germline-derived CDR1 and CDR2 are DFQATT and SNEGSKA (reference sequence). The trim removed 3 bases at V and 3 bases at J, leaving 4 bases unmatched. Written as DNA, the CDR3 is TGCAGTGCTAGTGCACTAGCGGGGAAAGAGACCCAGTACTTC. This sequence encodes CSASALAGKETQYF.

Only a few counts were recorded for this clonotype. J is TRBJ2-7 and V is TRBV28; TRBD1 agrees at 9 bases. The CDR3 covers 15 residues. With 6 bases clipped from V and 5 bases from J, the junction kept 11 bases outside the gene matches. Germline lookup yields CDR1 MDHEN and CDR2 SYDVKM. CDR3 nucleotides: TGTGCCAGCAGCGCGCCGGGACAGGGCTCGGACGAGCAGTACTTC. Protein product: CASSAPGQGSDEQYF. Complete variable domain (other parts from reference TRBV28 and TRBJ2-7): DVKVTQSSRYLVKRTGEKVFLECVQDMDHENMFWYRQDPGLGLRLIYFSYDVKMKEKGDIPEGYSVSREKKERFSLILESASTNQTSMYLCASSAPGQGSDEQYFGPGTRLTVT.

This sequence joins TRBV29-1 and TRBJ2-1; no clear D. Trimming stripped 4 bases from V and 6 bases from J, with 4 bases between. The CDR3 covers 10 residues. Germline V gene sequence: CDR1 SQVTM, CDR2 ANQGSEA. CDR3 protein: CSVAPNEQFF. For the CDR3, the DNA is TGCAGCGTTGCCCCCAATGAGCAGTTCTTC.

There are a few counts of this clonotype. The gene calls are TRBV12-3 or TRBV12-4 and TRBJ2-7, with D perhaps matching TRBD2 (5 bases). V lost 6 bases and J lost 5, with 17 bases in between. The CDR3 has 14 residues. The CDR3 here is CASSYHGGLDEQYF. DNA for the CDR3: TGTGCCAGCAGCTACCACGGAGGTCTCGACGAGCAGTACTTC.

The CDR3 sequence is CSVTGSGANVLTF. CDR3 bases: TGCAGCGTAACAGGGTCTGGGGCCAACGTCCTGACTTTC. The chain carries TRBV29-1 and TRBJ2-6; TRBD1 might be the D (6 bases). The germline CDR1 and CDR2 sequences are SQVTM and ANQGSEA. Trimming pared 6 bases from V and 1 base from J, leaving 7 bases between. The CDR3 runs to 13 residues. Variable domain in full (rest from reference TRBV29-1 and TRBJ2-6): SAVISQKPSRDICQRGTSLTIQCQVDSQVTMMFWYRQQPGQSLTLIATANQGSEATYESGFVIDKFPISRPNLTFSTLTVSNMSPEDSSIYLCSVTGSGANVLTFGAGSRLTVL.

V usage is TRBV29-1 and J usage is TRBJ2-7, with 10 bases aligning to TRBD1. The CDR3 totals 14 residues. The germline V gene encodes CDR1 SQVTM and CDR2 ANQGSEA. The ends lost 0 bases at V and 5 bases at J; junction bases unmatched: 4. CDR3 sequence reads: CSVEDGQGVHEQYF. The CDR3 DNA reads TGCAGCGTTGAAGATGGACAGGGGGTCCACGAGCAGTACTTC.

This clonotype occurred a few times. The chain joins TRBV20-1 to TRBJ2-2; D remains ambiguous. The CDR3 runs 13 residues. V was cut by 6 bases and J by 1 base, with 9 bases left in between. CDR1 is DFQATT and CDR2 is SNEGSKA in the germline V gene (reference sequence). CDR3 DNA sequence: TGCAGTGCCCCCCGAGTGAACACCGGGGAGCTGTTTTTT. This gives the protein CSAPRVNTGELFF.

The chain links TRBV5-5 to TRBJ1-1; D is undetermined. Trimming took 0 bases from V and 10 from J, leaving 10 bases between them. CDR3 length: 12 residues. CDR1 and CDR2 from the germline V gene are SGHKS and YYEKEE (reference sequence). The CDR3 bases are TGTGCCAGCAGCTTGGACGCGGCTCGAGCTTTCTTT. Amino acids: CASSLDAARAFF.

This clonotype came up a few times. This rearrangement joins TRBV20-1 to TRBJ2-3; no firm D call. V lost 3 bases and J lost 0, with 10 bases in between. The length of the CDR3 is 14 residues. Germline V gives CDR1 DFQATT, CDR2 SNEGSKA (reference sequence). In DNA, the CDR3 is TGCAGTGCTAGGATCCCGGGTAGCACAGATACGCAGTATTTT. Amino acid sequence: CSARIPGSTDTQYF.

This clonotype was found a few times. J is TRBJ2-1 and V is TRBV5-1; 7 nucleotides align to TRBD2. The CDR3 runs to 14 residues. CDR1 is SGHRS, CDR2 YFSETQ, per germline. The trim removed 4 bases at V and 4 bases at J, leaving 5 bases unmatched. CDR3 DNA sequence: TGCGCCAGCAGCGGCGGACTAGGGTACAATGAGCAGTTCTTC. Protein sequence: CASSGGLGYNEQFF.

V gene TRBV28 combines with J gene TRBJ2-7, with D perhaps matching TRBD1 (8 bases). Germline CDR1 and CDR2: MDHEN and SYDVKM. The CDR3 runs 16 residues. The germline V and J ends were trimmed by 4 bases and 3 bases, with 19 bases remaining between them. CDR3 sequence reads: CASSSHSTGGVYEQYF. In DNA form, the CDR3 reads TGTGCCAGCAGTTCTCATTCAACAGGGGGGGTCTACGAGCAGTACTTC.

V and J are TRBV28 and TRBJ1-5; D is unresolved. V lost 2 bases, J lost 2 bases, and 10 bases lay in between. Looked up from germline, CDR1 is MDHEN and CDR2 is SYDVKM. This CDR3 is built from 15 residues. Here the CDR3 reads CASSLGLRGNQPQHF. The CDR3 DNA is TGTGCCAGCAGTTTAGGTCTTCGGGGCAATCAGCCCCAGCATTTT.

CDR3 in amino acids: CASSPRTGNTEAFF. DNA for the CDR3: TGTGCCAGCAGTCCCCGGACAGGGAACACTGAAGCTTTCTTT. This chain joins TRBV12-3 or TRBV12-4 and TRBJ1-1; 7 bases line up with TRBD1. The V segment lost 5 bases and the J segment 1 base; nucleotides outside the gene matches: 4. This CDR3 contains 14 residues.

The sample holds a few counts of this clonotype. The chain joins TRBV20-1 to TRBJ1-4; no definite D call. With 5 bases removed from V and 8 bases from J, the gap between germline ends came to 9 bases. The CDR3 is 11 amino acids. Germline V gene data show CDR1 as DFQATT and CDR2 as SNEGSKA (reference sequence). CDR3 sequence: CSASFDEKLFF. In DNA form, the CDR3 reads TGCAGTGCTTCGTTCGACGAAAAACTGTTTTTT.

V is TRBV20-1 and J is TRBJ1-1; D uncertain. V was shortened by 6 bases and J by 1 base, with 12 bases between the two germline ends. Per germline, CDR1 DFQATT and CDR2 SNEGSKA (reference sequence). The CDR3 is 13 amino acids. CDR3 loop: CSAPLQENTEAFF. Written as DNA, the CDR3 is TGCAGTGCCCCTCTCCAGGAGAACACTGAAGCTTTCTTT.

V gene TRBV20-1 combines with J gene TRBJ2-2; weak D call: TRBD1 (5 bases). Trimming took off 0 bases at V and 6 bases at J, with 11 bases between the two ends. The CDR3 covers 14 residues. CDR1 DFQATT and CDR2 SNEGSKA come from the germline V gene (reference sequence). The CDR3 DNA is TGCAGTGCTAGAGAAGGGGCCCTCGCCGGGGAGCTGTTTTTT. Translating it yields CSAREGALAGELFF.

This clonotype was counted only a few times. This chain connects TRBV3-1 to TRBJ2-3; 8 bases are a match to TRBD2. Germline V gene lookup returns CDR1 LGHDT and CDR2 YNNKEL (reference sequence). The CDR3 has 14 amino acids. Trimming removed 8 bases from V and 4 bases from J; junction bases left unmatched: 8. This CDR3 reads CASRLAGRADTQYF. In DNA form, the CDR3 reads TGTGCCAGCCGTTTAGCGGGGAGGGCAGATACGCAGTATTTT.

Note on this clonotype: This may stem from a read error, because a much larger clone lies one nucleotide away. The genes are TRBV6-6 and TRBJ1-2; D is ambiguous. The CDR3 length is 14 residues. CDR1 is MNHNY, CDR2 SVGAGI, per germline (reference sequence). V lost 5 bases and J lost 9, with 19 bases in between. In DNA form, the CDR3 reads TGTGCCAGCAGTGTCCCGGACGGAGGAGTTTGCTACACCTTC. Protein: CASSVPDGGVCYTF.